This record concerns one T cell receptor (beta chain) sequence. Its antigen is unidentified. These data are taken from a study of cytomegalovirus exposure and HLA in healthy donors. Overall study context: When 350 to 500 donors were genotyped, more than 70% of them were found to fall in the Caucasian-associated ancestry cluster. Regarding the study as a whole: Specific recognition of CMV antigens was confirmed in vitro for a few chains (all CMV-associated). The study found most TCR sequences rare, yet found some public TCRs in many donors.

J was trimmed by 3 bases and V by 3 bases; bases with no gene match: 4. The CDR3 covers 15 residues. Germline V gene data show CDR1 as SQVTM and CDR2 as ANQGSEA. The PCR ran on 60 Vbeta and 13 Jbeta primers. Assay: immunoSEQ multiplex PCR; the TCRdb copy retains only in-frame clones and omits some. The sample table sets out nearly 200,000 clones. The V call is TRBV29-1, the J call TRBJ2-7; 14 bases align to TRBD2. The sequencing input was PBMCs. This TCR derives from a boy aged 5 to 17 in good health and CMV-seronegative. The CDR3 nucleotides read TGCAGCGTTGACCCCGGGACTAGCGGGGGCTACGAGCAGTACTTC. Translation gives CSVDPGTSGGYEQYF.